This T cell receptor (beta chain) comes out of a study of T cell responses to AZD1222 COVID-19 vaccine (dated by TCRdb to the early 2020s). At the level of the whole study: AZD1222 recipients given second doses at about 4 weeks or at about 12 weeks were pooled, since spike-specific TCR depth and breadth were not found to differ between the two schedules. A total of 233 trial participants underwent TCR sequencing, of whom approximately 210 received two doses of AZD1222 and about 26 received two doses of the MenACWY control vaccine. Trial participants were enrolled into age subgroups of 18-55, 56-69 and 70-plus years, which contained around 140, 26 and 57 TCR-sequenced participants, respectively.

The CDR3 regions of human TCRbeta chains were analyzed by immunosequencing. The paper's data handling went like this. TCRs in the repertoires were compared against a reference library of SARS-CoV-2-specific TCRs that had been generated with the MIRA antigen-specificity platform. Breadth was defined as the fraction of unique TCRs that were SARS-CoV-2-associated, and depth was defined as the fraction of total T cells that were SARS-CoV-2-associated. Using the MIRA data, every spike-specific TCR was mapped to the spike region that the TCR reacted to and assigned to either a CD4 or a CD8 class. Log10-transformed breadth and depth values were compared by one-way ANOVA with Sidak's multiple comparisons tests. Drawn from immuneACCESS, this table holds only the in-frame rearrangements with V and J called that TCRdb kept. Clones are partly lost; checked studies trace under half to an unresolved V gene and leave the rest unexplained. V and J calls and clone size come straight from that table; D and trimming were deduced from the DNA. The sample yields approximately 260,000 clones; about 92% were counted once. The ten biggest clones cover less than 0.65% of the sample.

The germline V gene sets CDR1 to MGHRA and CDR2 to YSYEKL. V is pruned by 0 bases and J by 3 bases, leaving 2 bases of the junction without a gene match. The CDR3 measures 15 amino acids from cysteine to phenylalanine. This entry keeps only the CDR3 DNA: 45 bases, framed from base 1. The time point label, as the study defines it: baseline before first vaccination. Samples from vaccinated people were obtained from the UK trials COV001 and COV002, which included a single-blind randomized controlled phase 2/3 trial of AZD1222 (ChAdOx1 nCoV-19) in healthy adults. For TCRbeta chain sequencing, PBMC samples were collected from trial participants at day 0 and at day 28 after the second dose. Points on this clone: The clone's antigen remains unknown. Nothing much larger sits one base from this clone, and base qualities are not available.

Broad study findings and their caveats: Because no day 14 peak-response samples were available, repertoires were characterized only after the peak T cell response. Conclusions about previously exposed vaccinees are limited, since just 6 or 7 AZD1222 recipients were seropositive for SARS-CoV-2 at baseline. In the small 56-69-year group, the increase in depth fell short of significance, most likely because of low power. Most participants were white British and females outnumbered males, and the authors suggested that clonal diversity may have been underestimated. After two AZD1222 doses, spike-specific TCR breadth and depth were significantly higher than at day 0 and than in MenACWY recipients. Reportedly, close to half of the unique spike-specific TCRs recognized epitopes lying outside the regions that are mutated in the B.1.351 and B.1.1.7 variants. CD4 TCRs associated with the vaccine covered the entire spike protein, and the dominant responses were in regions 160-218 and 743-854.

The sequenced sample was peripheral blood, obtained on day 0 of AZD1222 vaccination. The sequence links TRBV4-1 to TRBJ1-1; the central 9 bases match TRBD1. The receptor comes from an adult in good health. At the DNA level, the sequence is TGCGCCAGCAGCCAAGAGTGGGACAGGGACACTGAAGCTTTCTTT. The translation is CASSQEWDRDTEAFF.